The clone carrying this T cell receptor (beta chain) is a singleton in its sample. The CDR3 extends over 13 amino acids. Germline CDR1 MRHNA, CDR2 SNTAGT. V dropped 3 bases and J dropped 7; count of bases not matched to a gene: 4. Per the authors' pipeline: From reference gene primer amplification, estimates of nucleated cell counts were derived. Sequencing used immunoSEQ multiplex PCR; TCRdb keeps in-frame clones, though not all of them. V, J and clone size reflect that table, while D and trimming were determined from the DNA. In the table there are roughly 60,000 clones, almost 85% of which are singletons. This sample is part of a study of blood T cell repertoires in COVID-19. The wider study: Sites across the United States, Italy and Spain contributed samples from acute and convalescent COVID-19. The analysed material was cDNA or gDNA that came from T cells, B-cell-depleted T cells, or PBMCs.

The J gene is TRBJ1-2, the V gene TRBV6-4, with TRBD1 matching over 8 bases. Source material: peripheral blood. This TCR came from a human donor in a cohort sampled during active COVID-19. CDR3 DNA: TGTGCCAGCAGTGAGACAGGGGTTGGTGGCTACACCTTC. Translating it yields CASSETGVGGYTF.